This passage covers 19 T cell receptor beta chains from one sample sequenced in a study of patients and donors after allogeneic stem cell transplantation. TCRdb re-analysed the RT-PCR reads in MiXCR, keeping a single row per CDR3 protein. This table holds about 960,000 distinct CDR3 sequences, more than 15% found once. The source material was blood, either unsorted or a sorted T cell fraction (not recorded which). These receptors all stem from a human donor who was either an allogeneic HSCT recipient or a stem cell or donor lymphocyte infusion donor (not recorded which). It is not recorded whose cells these are; they may come from a transplant donor.

This rearrangement joins TRBV18 to TRBJ2-7; D not certain. Trimming cost V 3 bases and J 3 bases, with 9 bases left between them. CDR1 KGHSH and CDR2 LQKENI come from the germline V gene. This CDR3 spans 13 amino acids. This chain's CDR3 is CASSPLDGYEQYF. CDR3 nucleotide sequence: TGTGCCAGCTCACCCCTGGACGGCTACGAGCAGTACTTC.

V and J are TRBV7-9 and TRBJ2-3; possible D gene TRBD2, 6 bases. Trimming pared 1 base from V and 4 bases from J, leaving 15 bases between. The germline gives CDR1 SEHNR, CDR2 FQNEAQ (reference sequence). CDR3 length equals 16 residues. The CDR3: CASSLGSGVAADTQYF. In DNA form, the CDR3 reads TGTGCCAGCAGCTTAGGTAGCGGAGTGGCGGCAGATACGCAGTATTTT.

The V call is TRBV4-3, the J call TRBJ1-2; tentative D call: TRBD1 (5 bases). The germline V and J ends were trimmed by 0 bases and 7 bases, with 18 bases remaining between them. The CDR3 runs to 16 residues. Germline CDR1 is LGHNA and CDR2 is YSLEER. The CDR3 region is CASSQDSGGTSPGYTF. The CDR3 nucleotides are TGCGCCAGCAGCCAAGATAGCGGCGGGACCTCTCCTGGCTACACCTTC.

This sequence joins TRBV20-1 and TRBJ1-2, with TRBD1 matching 8 bases. Germline lookup yields CDR1 DFQATT and CDR2 SNEGSKA (reference sequence). The CDR3 has 12 residues. The V gene end was trimmed by 2 bases and the J gene end by 7 bases; junction bases not matched to a gene: 3. The CDR3 is CSARRTGLGYTF. CDR3 bases: TGCAGTGCTAGACGGACAGGGCTTGGCTACACCTTC.

This clonotype was found a few times. The V gene is TRBV2, the J gene TRBJ2-7; no clear D. Germline values: CDR1 SNHLY, CDR2 FYNNEI. V gave up 0 bases and J gave up 2 bases, with 11 bases separating them. CDR3 length equals 15 residues. CDR3 nucleotide sequence: TGTGCCAGCAGTGAAGCGTTCCGGGCGACCTACGAGCAGTACTTC. The encoded protein is CASSEAFRATYEQYF.

The rearrangement links TRBV7-2 to TRBJ1-3, with D possibly TRBD1 on 5 matching bases. CDR1 and CDR2 from the germline V gene are SGHTA and FQGNSA. V lost 5 bases and J lost 7, with 12 bases in between. The CDR3 extends over 13 amino acids. For the CDR3, the DNA is TGTGCCAGCAGCCAGGGACTACTTAACACCATATATTTT. Residues: CASSQGLLNTIYF.

The table lists this clonotype with many counts. J is TRBJ2-2 and V is TRBV12-3 or TRBV12-4; no definite D call. The germline V and J ends were trimmed by 7 bases and 7 bases, with 10 bases remaining between them. The CDR3 runs 12 residues. The CDR3 DNA sequence: TGTGCCAGCACTAGGTTTATCGGGGAGCTGTTTTTT. Translated: CASTRFIGELFF.

The chain couples TRBV6-5 to TRBJ2-2, with 11 nucleotides matching TRBD1. Germline CDR1 reads MNHEY; CDR2 reads SVGAGI. The V segment lost 0 bases and the J segment 0 bases; nucleotides outside the gene matches: 3. This CDR3 has 18 residues. The CDR3, as DNA: TGTGCCAGCAGTTACTCTGGACAGGGGGCGGCGAACACCGGGGAGCTGTTTTTT. Protein: CASSYSGQGAANTGELFF.

There are a few counts of this clonotype. V and J are TRBV3-1 and TRBJ2-1, with 10 bases that match TRBD2. The CDR3 has 17 amino acids. CDR1 is LGHDT and CDR2 is YNNKEL in the germline V gene (reference sequence). Losses at the gene ends were 3 bases for V and 2 bases for J; bases not matched to a gene: 7. In DNA, the CDR3 is TGTGCCAGCAGCCAGACGACTAGCGGGTCCCCCTACAATGAGCAGTTCTTC. It translates to CASSQTTSGSPYNEQFF.

V and J are TRBV11-2 and TRBJ2-1; perhaps TRBD2 as D (6 bases). Trimming removed 5 bases from V and 0 bases from J, with 17 bases in between. The CDR3 sequence is 17 residues long. Germline CDR1 SGHAT, CDR2 FQNNGV. In DNA form, the CDR3 reads TGTGCCAGCAGCACAATCAGGGACTTAAGCTCCTACAATGAGCAGTTCTTC. Translating it yields CASSTIRDLSSYNEQFF.

V is TRBV6-1 and J is TRBJ2-7, with D tentatively TRBD1 (5 bases). The V end lost 4 bases, the J end lost 2 bases, and 12 bases lay between the germline ends. From germline, CDR1 is MNHNS and CDR2 SASEGT. The CDR3 has 14 amino acids. The CDR3 spells CASSGLQGTYEQYF. The CDR3 nucleotides are TGTGCCAGCAGTGGACTCCAGGGTACCTACGAGCAGTACTTC.

The chain has TRBV15 and TRBJ2-5; 9 bases agree with TRBD2. Trimming removed 0 bases from V and 4 bases from J; junction bases left unmatched: 6. Germline V gene lookup returns CDR1 LNHNV and CDR2 YYDKDF (reference sequence). The CDR3 spans 16 residues. In nucleotides, the CDR3 is TGTGCCACCAGCAGAGAGGGTAGCGGGAGTGGAGAGACCCAGTACTTC. Its translation: CATSREGSGSGETQYF. The variable domain in full, with the rest retrieved from reference TRBV15 and TRBJ2-5, is DAMVIQNPRYQVTQFGKPVTLSCSQTLNHNVMYWYQQKSSQAPKLLFHYYDKDFNNEADTPDNFQSRRPNTSFCFLDIRSPGLGDTAMYLCATSREGSGSGETQYFGPGTRLLVL.

This clonotype was counted at least ten times. The chain uses TRBV12-3 or TRBV12-4 and TRBJ1-2; D may be TRBD1 (6 bases). V was clipped by 0 bases and J by 5 bases, with 10 bases between them. The CDR3 extends over 14 amino acids. CDR3 coding DNA: TGTGCCAGCAGTTTAGCAGACAGGATGTATGGCTACACCTTC. It encodes CASSLADRMYGYTF.

This clonotype was counted only a few times. The chain couples TRBV5-1 to TRBJ1-2, with 9 bases that match TRBD1. The CDR3 totals 17 residues. Germline-derived CDR1 and CDR2 are SGHRS and YFSETQ. Trimming cost V 4 bases and J 2 bases; bases outside gene matches: 12. The CDR3 here is CASSLGTGRNRNYGYTF. The CDR3 DNA sequence: TGCGCCAGCAGCCTGGGGACAGGGCGTAACCGAAACTATGGCTACACCTTC.

There are a few counts of this clonotype. This sequence joins TRBV6-5 and TRBJ2-7; the match to TRBD1 covers 7 bases. CDR1 MNHEY and CDR2 SVGAGI come from the germline V gene. Trimming cost V 3 bases and J 0 bases; bases outside gene matches: 5. This CDR3 has 15 amino acids. As DNA, the CDR3 is TGTGCCAGCAGTTATGGCGACAGGGACTCCTACGAGCAGTACTTC. This codes for CASSYGDRDSYEQYF.

Here the CDR3 reads CSARTDQTFYEQYF. The CDR3 region has the DNA TGCAGTGCTAGAACGGACCAGACCTTCTACGAGCAGTACTTC. V is TRBV20-1 and J is TRBJ2-7; D gene uncertain. The germline gives CDR1 DFQATT, CDR2 SNEGSKA (reference sequence). CDR3 length: 14 residues. The V and J ends lost 2 bases and 3 bases respectively, with 14 bases between them.

This clonotype came up a few times. The genes are TRBV27 and TRBJ2-1, with D possibly being TRBD2 (5 bases). The CDR3 loop spans 11 amino acids. From germline, CDR1 is MNHEY and CDR2 SMNVEV (reference sequence). Trimming left V 10 bases short and J 7 bases short, with 11 bases between. DNA for the CDR3: TGTGCCACCGGGAAAAGGAATGAGCAGTTCTTC. As protein: CATGKRNEQFF.

This clonotype occurred a few times. V and J are TRBV20-1 and TRBJ2-7, with a weak D call TRBD1 (5 bases). Germline CDR1 and CDR2: DFQATT and SNEGSKA (reference sequence). Trimming left V 5 bases short and J 3 bases short, with 20 bases between. This CDR3 comprises 15 residues. The CDR3 loop is CSAAPRDSPFYEQYF. The CDR3 DNA reads TGCAGTGCTGCCCCGAGAGACAGTCCATTCTACGAGCAGTACTTC.

The V and J genes are TRBV20-1 and TRBJ1-1; D is possibly TRBD1 (5 bases). Trimming took off 7 bases at V and 4 bases at J, with 10 bases between the two ends. The germline gives CDR1 DFQATT, CDR2 SNEGSKA (reference sequence). The CDR3 contains 11 residues. The CDR3 sequence: CSGRGSTEAFF. The DNA of the CDR3 is TGCAGTGGAAGGGGATCCACTGAAGCTTTCTTT.